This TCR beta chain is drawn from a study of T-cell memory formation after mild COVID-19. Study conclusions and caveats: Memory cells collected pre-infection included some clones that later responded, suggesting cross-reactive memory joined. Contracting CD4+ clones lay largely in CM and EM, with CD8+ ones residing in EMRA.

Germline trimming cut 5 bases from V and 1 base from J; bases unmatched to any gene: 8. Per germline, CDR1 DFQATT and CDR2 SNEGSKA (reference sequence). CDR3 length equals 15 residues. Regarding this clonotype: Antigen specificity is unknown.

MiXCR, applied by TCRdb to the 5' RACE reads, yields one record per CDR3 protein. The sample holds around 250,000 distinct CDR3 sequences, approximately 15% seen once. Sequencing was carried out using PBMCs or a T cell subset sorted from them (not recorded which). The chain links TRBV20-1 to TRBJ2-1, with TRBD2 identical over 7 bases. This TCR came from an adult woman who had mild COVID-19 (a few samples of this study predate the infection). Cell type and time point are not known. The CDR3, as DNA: TGCAGTGCTCGGGGGGTAGCGGCATCCTACAATGAGCAGTTCTTC. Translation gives CSARGVAASYNEQFF.